This T cell receptor (beta chain) was recorded in a study of blood T cells in healthy people across ages. Study-level points and caveats: Diversity was estimated from one million T cells, and these estimates were considered underestimates. There was a strong correlation between TCR beta diversity and naive T cell percentage. Any changes in expanded clonotypes were possibly confounded, as donor CMV status remained unknown.

Germline CDR1 is MNHEY and CDR2 is SMNVEV (reference sequence). The V gene lost 6 bases and the J gene lost 7 bases, with 16 bases spanning the gap. The CDR3 has 14 amino acids. Collection of roughly 10 milliliters of peripheral blood was performed for each donor. This clonotype showed up just a few times. Its specificity is unknown. Through a sample-barcoded 5' primer and a J-beta primer mix, a second PCR was run for roughly 7 to 12 cycles. TCRdb re-called the 5' RACE reads through MiXCR, storing one row per CDR3 protein. This sample has hundreds of thousands of distinct CDR3 sequences, with roughly 58% found just once.

The TCR sequence derives from a man in his sixties in good health. The sequenced sample consisted of blood. The chain links TRBV27 to TRBJ2-1, with a weak D call TRBD2 (7 bases). The CDR3 sequence is CASRGGALGNEQFF. In nucleotides, the CDR3 is TGTGCCAGCAGAGGGGGGGCTCTCGGGAATGAGCAGTTCTTC.